Listed here are 18 T cell receptor beta chains from one sample, sequenced in a study of blood T cell repertoires in COVID-19. TCRdb's table, derived via immunoSEQ multiplex PCR, lists solely in-frame clones and lacks some. The data contain about 24,000 clones, around nine tenths of them seen just once; the ten biggest clones take up approximately 28%. Specimen: peripheral blood. The receptors were gathered from a woman in her sixties or seventies with active COVID-19.

The V call is TRBV2, the J call TRBJ1-4; 8 bases agree with TRBD1. With V trimmed by 8 bases and J by 4 bases, 9 bases remained unmatched. The CDR3 runs to 15 residues. Germline-derived CDR1 and CDR2 are SNHLY and FYNNEI. CDR3 protein: CASGLDRGHNEKLFF. CDR3 DNA sequence: TGTGCCAGCGGTCTAGACAGGGGTCATAATGAAAAACTGTTTTTT.

V and J are TRBV11-1 and TRBJ2-7, with 9 positions matching TRBD2. CDR3 length: 15 amino acids. Germline trimming cut 0 bases from V and 2 bases from J; bases unmatched to any gene: 2. In germline, CDR1 is SGHAT, CDR2 FQDESV (reference sequence). This chain's CDR3 is CASSLAGGGAYEQYF. In DNA form, the CDR3 reads TGTGCCAGCAGCTTAGCTGGCGGGGGGGCCTACGAGCAGTACTTC.

V is TRBV3-1 (or the pseudogene TRBV3-2) and J is TRBJ2-7; TRBD2 is a possible D gene (6 bases). The CDR3 consists of 14 residues. V gave up 8 bases and J gave up 5 bases, with 19 bases separating them. CDR1 and CDR2 (germline): LGHDT, YNNKEL (reference sequence). For the CDR3, the DNA is TGTGCCAGCGTCCGAGTACCCGGGGGTCACGAGCAGTACTTC. Its translation: CASVRVPGGHEQYF.

This chain connects TRBV4-1 to TRBJ1-1, with D tentatively TRBD1 (5 bases). Trimming pared 0 bases from V and 0 bases from J, leaving 11 bases between. The CDR3 is 16 amino acids. The germline CDR1 and CDR2 sequences are MGHRA and YSYEKL. CDR3: CASSQDGRGLNTEAFF. The CDR3 nucleotides read TGCGCCAGCAGCCAAGATGGGAGGGGCCTGAACACTGAAGCTTTCTTT.

The chain is built from TRBV24-1 and TRBJ1-3; D unresolved. The germline CDR1 and CDR2 sequences are KGHDR and SFDVKD. Deletions cut 4 bases from V and 4 bases from J, with 4 bases between. The CDR3 is 12 amino acids. The CDR3 DNA sequence: TGTGCCACCAGTGACCCAGGAAACACCATATATTTT. It translates to CATSDPGNTIYF.

V usage is TRBV7-6 and J usage is TRBJ1-3; D remains unclear. Germline V gene lookup returns CDR1 SGHVS and CDR2 FNYEAQ. The CDR3 contains 15 residues. The germline V and J ends were trimmed by 1 base and 0 bases, with 7 bases remaining between them. As DNA, the CDR3 is TGTGCCAGCAGCTTAGGGCTCTCCTCTGGAAACACCATATATTTT. It yields the protein CASSLGLSSGNTIYF.

The rearrangement uses TRBV27 and TRBJ2-4; D may be TRBD2 (6 bases). This CDR3 has 16 residues. In germline, CDR1 is MNHEY, CDR2 SMNVEV (reference sequence). Between the trimmed V and J ends, which lost 3 bases and 0 bases, there was a span of 12 bases. As DNA, the CDR3 is TGTGCCAGCAGTTTTGCGGGGCAACTAGCCAAAAACATTCAGTACTTC. Amino acids: CASSFAGQLAKNIQYF.

This clone was detected a few times. The chain recombines TRBV19 with TRBJ2-6, with 7 nucleotides matching TRBD1. The germline gives CDR1 LNHDA, CDR2 SQIVND (reference sequence). The CDR3 is made up of 16 amino acids. Trimming took 4 bases from V and 0 from J; bases not matched to a gene: 3. The CDR3 DNA reads as TGTGCCAGTAGTAGGGGACAGCCCTCTGGGGCCAACGTCCTGACTTTC. Amino acid sequence: CASSRGQPSGANVLTF.

V is TRBV29-1 and J is TRBJ1-2; 8 bases line up with TRBD1. V lost 7 bases to trimming and J lost 6 bases; unmatched junction nucleotides: 4. Germline-derived CDR1 and CDR2 are SQVTM and ANQGSEA. The CDR3 sequence is 11 residues long. CDR3 sequence (DNA): TGCAGCGGGGGACAGGACGATGGCTACACCTTC. Translating gives CSGGQDDGYTF.

This clone came up once. V gene TRBV25-1 combines with J gene TRBJ1-6; D might be TRBD1 (5 bases). The V end was cut by 11 bases, the J end by 2 bases, with 16 bases between. CDR1 and CDR2 from the germline V gene are MGHDK and SYGVNS. This CDR3 spans 15 amino acids. The CDR3 loop reads CAFRGTYPYNSPLHF. Here the CDR3 DNA reads TGTGCCTTTCGCGGGACTTATCCCTATAATTCACCCCTCCACTTT.

This chain joins TRBV5-6 and TRBJ1-2; tentative D call: TRBD1 (5 bases). V was pared by 4 bases and J by 1 base, with 8 bases between. Germline assignment: CDR1 SGHDT and CDR2 YYEEEE. The CDR3 is 13 residues long. The CDR3 bases are TGTGCCAGCAGCGACAGAGTTAACTATGGCTACACCTTC. It specifies CASSDRVNYGYTF.

The chain is built from TRBV10-3 and TRBJ2-7; a weak D match, TRBD2 (6 bases). Germline values: CDR1 ENHRY, CDR2 SYGVKD. The CDR3 has 14 residues. V lost 10 bases, J lost 1 base, and 17 bases lay in between. The CDR3 here is CATSGGVRSYEQYF. In DNA, the CDR3 is TGTGCCACCTCCGGAGGGGTTAGATCCTACGAGCAGTACTTC.

This clone has only a few counts. This rearrangement joins TRBV5-4 to TRBJ2-3; TRBD2 agrees at 9 bases. CDR3 length: 13 amino acids. The J segment lost 5 bases and the V segment lost 5 bases, leaving 3 bases of the junction unmatched. Germline V gene data show CDR1 as SGHNT and CDR2 as YYREEE (reference sequence). The CDR3 region is CASRGTSRDTQYF. The CDR3 DNA sequence: TGTGCCAGCAGGGGGACTAGCCGAGATACGCAGTATTTT.

This chain links TRBV21-1 with TRBJ1-2; TRBD1 is the table's D call, not checked against the DNA. TRBV21-1 is deemed a pseudogene. This CDR3 contains 17 residues. CDR3 residues: CASTSCPLRGPIDGYTF. The CDR3 DNA is TGTGCCAGCACCTCTTGCCCTCTCAGGGGGCCAATTGATGGCTACACCTTC.

The chain is built from TRBV7-2 and TRBJ2-5, with D tentatively TRBD2 (6 bases). V dropped 8 bases and J dropped 7 bases, with 17 bases sitting between them. CDR1 and CDR2 from the germline V gene are SGHTA and FQGNSA. The CDR3 sequence is 13 residues long. The CDR3 DNA reads as TGTGCCAGCGAAGGAGGAGGGAGGATGACCCAGTACTTC. Its protein is CASEGGGRMTQYF. Variable domain in full (rest from reference TRBV7-2 and TRBJ2-5): GAGVSQSPSNKVTEKGKDVELRCDPISGHTALYWYRQSLGQGLEFLIYFQGNSAPDKSGLPSDRFSAERTGGSVSTLTIQRTQQEDSAVYLCASEGGGRMTQYFGPGTRLLVL.

The V and J genes are TRBV7-2 and TRBJ1-2, with 8 bases matching TRBD1. V shed 5 bases, J shed 4 bases, and the junction held 6 bases outside the gene matches. The CDR3 is made up of 14 amino acids. The germline V gene encodes CDR1 SGHTA and CDR2 FQGNSA. CDR3 coding DNA: TGTGCCAGCAGCCAGGGACAGGCCCTCTATGGCTACACCTTC. Translated, it gives CASSQGQALYGYTF. Full variable domain (rest looked up from reference TRBV7-2 and TRBJ1-2): GAGVSQSPSNKVTEKGKDVELRCDPISGHTALYWYRQSLGQGLEFLIYFQGNSAPDKSGLPSDRFSAERTGGSVSTLTIQRTQQEDSAVYLCASSQGQALYGYTFGSGTRLTVV.

V and J are TRBV11-2 and TRBJ2-7; 8 nucleotides line up with TRBD1. V was clipped by 5 bases and J by 7 bases; unmatched bases: 7. This CDR3 has 13 residues. CDR1 SGHAT and CDR2 FQNNGV come from the germline V gene. CDR3 region: CASSKDRDGEQYF. Written as DNA, the CDR3 is TGTGCCAGCAGCAAGGACAGGGATGGAGAGCAGTACTTC.

V gene TRBV5-1 combines with J gene TRBJ2-6, with TRBD2 identical over 8 bases. Germline V gene data show CDR1 as SGHRS and CDR2 as YFSETQ. CDR3 length: 18 amino acids. The junction had 9 bases not matched to a gene; V was cut back by 4 bases and J by 0 bases. The CDR3 reads CASSREGDPFSGANVLTF. The CDR3 coding sequence is TGCGCCAGCAGCCGGGAGGGGGACCCTTTCTCTGGGGCCAACGTCCTGACTTTC.